This TCR beta chain was found in a study of blood T cell repertoires in COVID-19 (dated by TCRdb to 2019 to 2021). Study-wide context: The collaborator samples originated in the United States, Italy and Spain and spanned the acute and convalescent phases of COVID-19. A freely available public database, intended as a resource for researchers studying the immune response to SARS-CoV-2, is where the repertoires were released. Sample metadata almost always included a de-identified subject ID, COVID-19 status, age in years and sex. HLA class I and class II types, where available, came from metadata supplied by the sample provider rather than from assay-based typing. Samples came from the ongoing ImmuneRACE study (first 160 participants) plus 1,254 subjects from 6 global collaborators. The material from the prospective study consisted of cDNA or gDNA derived from T cells, B-cell-depleted T cells, or PBMCs. Deeply sampled blood TCRbeta repertoires from subjects exposed to, actively infected with, or recovered from COVID-19 were included in the dataset.

The collaborating institutions used their own protocols to collect whole blood in K2EDTA tubes. For TCRbeta analysis, collaborators shipped samples as frozen whole blood, isolated PBMCs, or DNA extracted from either of those sample types. The immunoSEQ Assay, a bias-controlled multiplex PCR, was used to amplify TCRbeta CDR3 regions from genomic DNA. In the paper's pipeline: The number of nucleated cells in each sample was estimated from the amplification of reference gene primers within the assay. To quantify the absolute abundance of each unique TCRbeta CDR3 rearrangement, sequence reads were collapsed and filtered. For each sample, productive Simpson clonality was calculated as the square root of Simpson's diversity index over productive rearrangements. The immuneACCESS repertoire file appears here via TCRdb, limited to in-frame rearrangements. These files lack a portion of the clones; in checked studies, under half of the deficit traces to unresolved V genes, and the cause of the others is not known. That table is the source of V, J and clone size, and D and trimming were worked out from the DNA. For this sample the table gives over 100,000 clones, of which roughly 89% were detected only once. The ten largest account for 4% to 5.5% of the sample.

The CDR3 holds 17 amino acids from the cysteine to the phenylalanine. Of the read, only the CDR3 DNA is kept; its 51 bases are in frame from base 1. Reading the germline V gene gives CDR1 LGHNA and CDR2 YNFKEQ. Relative to germline, V is 1 base shorter and J is 0 bases shorter, with 15 bases between their ends. What the authors observed across the whole study: How much clinical and demographic metadata was included differed by source and by participant, and the metadata was provided uncurated.

This clone was recorded only once. The specificity of this receptor is unknown. No much larger clone is present one base from it, and per-base qualities are unavailable. The sequence joins TRBV4-2 to TRBJ1-1; TRBD1 is possibly the D segment (5 matching bases). The sample comprised peripheral blood. The source of this sequence is a man aged 40-49 years with acute or convalescent COVID-19. At the DNA level, the sequence is TGTGCCAGCAGCCAAGGTGCAGGGAACTACATGAACACTGAAGCTTTCTTT. Its amino acids are CASSQGAGNYMNTEAFF.